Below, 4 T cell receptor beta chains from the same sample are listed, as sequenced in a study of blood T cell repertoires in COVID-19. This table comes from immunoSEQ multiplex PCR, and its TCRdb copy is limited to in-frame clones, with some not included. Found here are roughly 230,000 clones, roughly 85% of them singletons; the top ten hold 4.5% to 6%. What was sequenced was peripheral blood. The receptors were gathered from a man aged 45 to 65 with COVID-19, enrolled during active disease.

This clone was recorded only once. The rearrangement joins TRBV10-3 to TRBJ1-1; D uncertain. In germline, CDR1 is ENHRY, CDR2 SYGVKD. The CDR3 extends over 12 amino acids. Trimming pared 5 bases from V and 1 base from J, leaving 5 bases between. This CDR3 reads CAISPENTEAFF. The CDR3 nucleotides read TGTGCCATCAGTCCAGAGAACACTGAAGCTTTCTTT.

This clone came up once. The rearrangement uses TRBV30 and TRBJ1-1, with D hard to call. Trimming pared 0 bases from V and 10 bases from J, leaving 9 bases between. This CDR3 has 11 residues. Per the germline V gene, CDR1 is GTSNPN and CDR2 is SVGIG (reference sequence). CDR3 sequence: CAWSVPRGAFF. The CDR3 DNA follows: TGTGCCTGGAGTGTGCCCAGAGGAGCTTTCTTT.

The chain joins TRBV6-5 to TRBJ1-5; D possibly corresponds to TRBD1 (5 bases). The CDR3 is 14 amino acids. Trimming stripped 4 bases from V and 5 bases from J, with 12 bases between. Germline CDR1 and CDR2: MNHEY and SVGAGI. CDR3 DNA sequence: TGTGCCAGCAGTTTCCGGGGGGGGGATCAGCCCCAGCATTTT. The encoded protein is CASSFRGGDQPQHF.

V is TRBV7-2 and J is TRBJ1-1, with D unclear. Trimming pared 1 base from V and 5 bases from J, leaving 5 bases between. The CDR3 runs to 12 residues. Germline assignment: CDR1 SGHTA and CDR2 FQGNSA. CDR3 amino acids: CASSLERTEAFF. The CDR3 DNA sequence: TGTGCCAGCAGCTTAGAGCGGACTGAAGCTTTCTTT.